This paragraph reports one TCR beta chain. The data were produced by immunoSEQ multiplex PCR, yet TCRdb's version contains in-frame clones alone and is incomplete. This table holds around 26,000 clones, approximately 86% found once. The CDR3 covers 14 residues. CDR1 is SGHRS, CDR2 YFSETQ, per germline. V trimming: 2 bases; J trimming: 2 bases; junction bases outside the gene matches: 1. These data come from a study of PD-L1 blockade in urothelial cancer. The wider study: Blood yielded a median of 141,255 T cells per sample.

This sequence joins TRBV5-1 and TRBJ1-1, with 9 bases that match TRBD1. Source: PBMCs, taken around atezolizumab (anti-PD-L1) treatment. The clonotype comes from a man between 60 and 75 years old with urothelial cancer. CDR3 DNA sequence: TGCGCCAGCAGCTTAACAGGGGGCAACACTGAAGCTTTCTTT. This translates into CASSLTGGNTEAFF.